What follows is one TCR beta chain and its context. The CDR3 contains 14 residues. Trimming left V 8 bases short and J 10 bases short, with 21 bases between. The V gene's germline CDR1 is GTSNPN and CDR2 SVGIG (reference sequence). Documented time point: blood 4 weeks post-SBRT, at nephrectomy. The treatment was: 15 Gy SBRT to primary tumor, nephrectomy 4 weeks later. Radiation-treated patients gave blood at baseline, week 2 and week 4. These data originate in a study of radiation and T cells in renal cell carcinoma. Sequencing was performed with immunoSEQ multiplex PCR; in TCRdb, only in-frame clones are kept and a portion is missing. The repertoire holds about 34,000 clones, approximately 84% seen once, with 30% to 35% in the top ten.

This TCR derives from a man aged 55-75 years with renal cell carcinoma. This chain links TRBV30 with TRBJ1-6, with a tentative D call TRBD1 (6 bases). Sequencing used blood, obtained from a patient whose treatment included radiotherapy and nephrectomy. CDR3 residues: CAGKLGGLWSPLHF. CDR3 coding DNA: TGTGCCGGAAAACTGGGGGGCCTATGGTCACCCCTCCACTTT. Looking up the rest from reference TRBV30 and TRBJ1-6 gives the full variable domain: SQTIHQWPATLVQPVGSPLSLECTVEGTSNPNLYWYRQAAGRGLQLLFYSVGIGQISSEVPQNLSASRPQDRQFILSSKKLLLSDSGFYLCAGKLGGLWSPLHFGNGTRLTVT.